This note documents a single TCR beta chain sequence. The target antigen is unknown. This sample stems from a study of breast tumors, draining lymph nodes, adjacent tissues. Study-level results: Tumor repertoires ranked between lymph nodes and nontumor tissue in diversity, with V and J gene preferences. The lymph node origin of tumor T cells was framed as consistent with a hypothesis, not demonstrated. Luminal-like breast cancer showed significantly higher tumor–nontumor repertoire similarity than basal-like. Findings are consistent with lymph node origin and intratumoral expansion of most tumor T cells.

Germline lookup yields CDR1 SNHLY and CDR2 FYNNEI. The V and J ends lost 2 bases and 0 bases respectively, with 8 bases between them. The CDR3 has 14 residues. From the multiplex PCR reads, TCRdb called clonotypes with MiXCR, one entry per CDR3 protein. The sample yields over 10,000 distinct CDR3 sequences, 55% to 65% seen once. This sequence originates from a female donor with breast cancer. Some clones in this sample may be carry-over from other donors' samples. The V call is TRBV2, the J call TRBJ2-7, with D unclear. Sample: tumor-adjacent breast tissue. The CDR3 sequence is CASSETTDSYEQYF. CDR3 bases: TGTGCCAGCAGTGAAACGACGGACTCCTACGAGCAGTACTTC.